Below, 9 T cell receptor beta chains from the same sample are listed, as sequenced in a study of blood T cells in healthy people across ages. Primed by a sample-barcoded 5' primer and a J-beta primer mix, a second PCR proceeded for about 7 to 11 cycles. TCRdb re-called the 5' RACE reads with MiXCR, one entry per CDR3 protein. Of some 1.6 million distinct CDR3 sequences in the sample, roughly a third were seen once. Material: blood. These receptors were collected from a woman aged 30 to 39 in good health.

This chain uses TRBV6-1 with TRBJ2-1, with TRBD2 identical over 14 bases. The CDR3 contains 16 residues. Germline V gene lookup returns CDR1 MNHNS and CDR2 SASEGT. V trimming: 5 bases; J trimming: 6 bases; junction bases outside the gene matches: 6. In DNA form, the CDR3 reads TGTGCCAGCAGTTGGACTAGCGGGGGGAATCGCAATGAGCAGTTCTTC. Its translation is CASSWTSGGNRNEQFF.

This clonotype was picked up a small number of times. This chain joins TRBV7-9 and TRBJ1-2, with TRBD1 identical over 8 bases. The trim removed 5 bases at V and 6 bases at J, leaving 5 bases unmatched. Germline CDR1 and CDR2: SEHNR and FQNEAQ (reference sequence). The length of the CDR3 is 13 residues. The CDR3 DNA is TGTGCCAGCAGCCACAGGACAGGGAATGGCTACACCTTC. Amino acids: CASSHRTGNGYTF.

The chain joins TRBV3-1 to TRBJ2-7; D ambiguous. The ends were cut back, 3 bases at V and 7 bases at J, with 10 bases in the middle. This CDR3 spans 12 amino acids. Germline CDR1 and CDR2: LGHDT and YNNKEL (reference sequence). The CDR3 DNA reads TGTGCCAGCAGCCATGGCCGTTTGGAGCAGTACTTC. Amino acid sequence: CASSHGRLEQYF.

The chain carries TRBV20-1 and TRBJ2-1; 7 bases align to TRBD2. The CDR3 consists of 12 residues. Looked up from germline, CDR1 is DFQATT and CDR2 is SNEGSKA (reference sequence). This chain's CDR3 is CNAGIWGGEQFF. In nucleotides, the CDR3 is TGCAATGCGGGGATCTGGGGGGGTGAGCAGTTCTTC.

This CDR3 reads CASSLRTTRGEQYF. DNA of the CDR3: TGCGCCAGCAGCTTGCGAACCACGAGGGGCGAGCAGTACTTC. The chain joins TRBV5-1 to TRBJ2-7, with D perhaps given as TRBD1 or TRBD2 (5 bases each). Trimming left V 1 base short and J 6 bases short, with 14 bases between. Germline lookup yields CDR1 SGHRS and CDR2 YFSETQ. The CDR3 runs to 14 residues.

Details on this clonotype: An end of the junction differs from the germline gene, which may be a read error. The J gene is TRBJ1-2, the V gene TRBV29-1; 8 nucleotides agree with TRBD1. The CDR3 is 16 residues long. Germline V CDR1 and CDR2: SQVTM, ANQGSEA. The CDR3 loop is CSVNRGNTEAFYDYTF. DNA for the CDR3: TGCAGCGTCAACAGGGGGAACACTGAAGCTTTCTATGACTACACCTTC. Looking up the rest from reference TRBV29-1 and TRBJ1-2 gives the full variable domain: SAVISQKPSRDICQRGTSLTIQCQVDSQVTMMFWYRQQPGQSLTLIATANQGSEATYESGFVIDKFPISRPNLTFSTLTVSNMSPEDSSIYLCSVNRGNTEAFYDYTFGSGTRLTVV.

The chain couples TRBV5-1 to TRBJ1-1; 10 bases agree with TRBD1. This CDR3 spans 18 amino acids. CDR1 is SGHRS and CDR2 is YFSETQ in the germline V gene. V was pared by 4 bases and J by 0 bases, with 12 bases of the junction left unmatched. The CDR3 region has the DNA TGCGCCAGCAGCAGTTTACCGGGACAGGGGCCCCTGAACACTGAAGCTTTCTTT. Its translation is CASSSLPGQGPLNTEAFF.

There are many counts of this clonotype. The V gene is TRBV29-1, the J gene TRBJ2-6, with D unresolved. In germline, CDR1 is SQVTM, CDR2 ANQGSEA. The germline V and J ends were trimmed by 3 bases and 0 bases, with 6 bases remaining between them. The CDR3 is made up of 14 amino acids. CDR3 bases: TGCAGCGTTGATTCGCACTCTGGGGCCAACGTCCTGACTTTC. It specifies CSVDSHSGANVLTF.

This clonotype was seen at least ten times. The chain recombines TRBV29-1 with TRBJ2-3, with D possibly called TRBD1 or TRBD2 (5 bases each). The V gene lost 6 bases and the J gene lost 7 bases, with 20 bases spanning the gap. CDR3 length: 14 amino acids. Germline V gene data show CDR1 as SQVTM and CDR2 as ANQGSEA. The DNA of the CDR3 is TGCAGCGTCGCCGGGACCGGCGTTATGTATACGCAGTATTTT. Translated: CSVAGTGVMYTQYF.